This is a list of T cell receptor beta chains from one sample in a study of beta chain features in type 1 diabetes. Generated by immunoSEQ multiplex PCR, the TCRdb table keeps only in-frame clones and is missing some. The sample lists 300,000 or so clones, less than 15% occurring once. Sequenced input: naive CD4+ T cells from blood. These receptors were collected from a young woman with type 1 diabetes. CDR3s include the opening cysteine and the closing phenylalanine or tryptophan. Expanded clones are given a class, and other clones once, few, many or no size at all.

j_call clone_size v_call cdr3_aa
TRBJ2-5 NA TRBV2 CASRGGTETQYF
TRBJ2-7 NA TRBV18 CASSPGSYEQYF
TRBJ1-1 few TRBV7-2 CASSLRQGAEAFF
TRBJ2-7 few TRBV29-1 CSGGRGYSYEQYF
TRBJ2-1 few TRBV2 CASSGERFLYNEQFF
TRBJ1-5 few TRBV7-2 CASSVDRGNQPQHF
TRBJ1-5 NA TRBV19 CASSTSSPQSNQPQHF
TRBJ2-1 NA TRBV7-3 CASSRGGTGYNEQFF
TRBJ1-2 few TRBV29-1 CSVTPGGLLANYGYTF
TRBJ1-4 NA TRBV7-2 CASSFDRGHEKLFF
TRBJ1-1 NA TRBV6-5 CASSYSSRVNTEAFF
TRBJ2-3 few TRBV5-6 CASSLSKRTQYF
TRBJ1-5 NA TRBV7-9 CASSPGQTGGQPQHF
TRBJ2-7 NA TRBV28 CASIDGGNSYEQYF
TRBJ2-7 few TRBV5-4 CASRGGSYEQYF
TRBJ1-4 NA TRBV7-2 CASSGEPTGRGEKLFF
TRBJ1-2 NA TRBV6-6 CASSYYGRGNGGYTF
TRBJ2-2 few TRBV29-1 CSAKLGGTGELFF
TRBJ2-5 NA TRBV7-9 CASSSGGRPRETQYF
TRBJ2-7 few TRBV5-1 CASSLVGTGLYEQYF
TRBJ2-1 few TRBV9 CASSVGLAAYNEQFF
TRBJ2-3 few TRBV9 CASSLRTGTDTQYF
TRBJ1-2 NA TRBV11-2 CASSLGWGQELYGYTF
TRBJ2-3 few TRBV7-9 CASSSGQTSTDTQYF
TRBJ2-2 few TRBV5-4 CASSLDTPDTGELFF
TRBJ1-5 few TRBV7-9 CASSGGAGGGQPQHF
TRBJ2-7 NA TRBV6-5 CASSRTSSSYEQYF
TRBJ1-5 NA TRBV28 CASTRIQEDQPQHF
TRBJ2-1 NA TRBV6-5 CASSILAGPPGQFF
TRBJ2-1 NA TRBV30 CAATRLGLNEQFF
TRBJ2-7 NA TRBV6-1 CASSSGSPSYEQYF
TRBJ2-3 NA TRBV7-2 CASSLEAGGRPDTQYF
TRBJ1-5 NA TRBV5-4 CASSPGLNQPQHF
TRBJ2-7 NA TRBV28 CASSSGSSYEQYF
TRBJ1-3 few TRBV7-9 CASSLIQGPGNTIYF
TRBJ2-7 few TRBV18 CASSPGTGTEQYF
TRBJ1-5 few TRBV5-1 CASSLGGGDSNQPQHF
TRBJ2-1 NA TRBV12-5 CASGKLRSYNEQFF
TRBJ2-7 NA TRBV6-1 CASSERDSYYEQYF
TRBJ2-1 NA TRBV5-1 CASSKGQGVGDEQFF
TRBJ1-2 few TRBV5-1 CASSPGQVYGYTF
TRBJ2-1 NA TRBV29-1 CSVAGTGAYNEQFF
TRBJ2-1 few TRBV7-2 CASSLVGTGVGEQFF
TRBJ2-1 NA TRBV14 CASSQGPYALRRPYNEQFF
TRBJ1-1 NA TRBV5-1 CASSLVTGVVTEAFF
TRBJ1-5 few TRBV11-2 CASSLGQGTQPQHF
TRBJ2-7 few TRBV29-1 CSGKTGADYEQYF
TRBJ2-7 few TRBV11-3 CASSRGTGGDEQYF
TRBJ2-1 NA TRBV19 CASSTDLGNEQFF
TRBJ2-7 few TRBV28 CASSSQGSPPGQYF